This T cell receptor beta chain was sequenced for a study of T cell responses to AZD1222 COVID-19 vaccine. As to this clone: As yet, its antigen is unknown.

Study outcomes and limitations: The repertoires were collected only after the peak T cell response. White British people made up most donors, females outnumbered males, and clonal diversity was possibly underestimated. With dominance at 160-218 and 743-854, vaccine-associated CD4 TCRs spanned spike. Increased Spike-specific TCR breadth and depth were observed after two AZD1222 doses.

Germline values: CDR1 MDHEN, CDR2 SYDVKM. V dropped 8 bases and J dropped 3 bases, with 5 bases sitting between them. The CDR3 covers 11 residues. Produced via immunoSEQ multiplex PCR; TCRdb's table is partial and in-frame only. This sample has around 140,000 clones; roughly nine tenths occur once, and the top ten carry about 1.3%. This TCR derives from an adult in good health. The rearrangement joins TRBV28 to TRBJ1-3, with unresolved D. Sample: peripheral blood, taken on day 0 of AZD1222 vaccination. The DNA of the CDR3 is TGTGCCAGCCTCTATGGAAACACCATATATTTT. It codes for CASLYGNTIYF.